Each of the 9 T cell receptor beta chains below was sequenced from the same sample in a study of T cells in Graves' hyperthyroidism and ophthalmopathy. From RNA transcripts, TCR beta CDR3 regions were amplified. First-round RT-PCR with HTBI primers amplified the TCR CDR3 region. TCRdb passed the multiplex PCR reads through MiXCR, listing each CDR3 protein once. This sample has roughly 660,000 distinct CDR3 sequences; approximately 15% occur once, and the top ten carry 15%. The sample consisted of blood. These receptors were collected from a man aged 45-60 years with Graves' hyperthyroidism.

The CDR3 coding sequence is TGTGCCAGCAGCGATACTAGCGGGAGGGCCCTCAACGAGCAGTACTTC. Protein sequence: CASSDTSGRALNEQYF. The chain is built from TRBV7-9 and TRBJ2-7; 13 bases line up with TRBD2. J was trimmed by 5 bases and V by 5 bases; bases with no gene match: 9. CDR3 length: 16 amino acids. The germline V gene encodes CDR1 SEHNR and CDR2 FQNEAQ (reference sequence).

This clonotype was observed a few times. This chain joins TRBV12-3 or TRBV12-4 and TRBJ2-6; TRBD1 matches 9 bases. The V segment lost 5 bases and the J segment 4 bases; nucleotides outside the gene matches: 6. The CDR3 has 16 residues. In nucleotides, the CDR3 is TGTGCCAGCAGTGCTGGGGACAGGGACGGGGCCAACGTCCTGACTTTC. As protein: CASSAGDRDGANVLTF.

This clonotype was counted between two and nine times. V gene TRBV27 combines with J gene TRBJ2-1, with D tentatively TRBD2 (6 bases). The germline V and J ends were trimmed by 6 bases and 6 bases, with 18 bases remaining between them. This CDR3 has 15 amino acids. Germline values: CDR1 MNHEY, CDR2 SMNVEV (reference sequence). The CDR3 protein is CASSHTSYRSNEQFF. CDR3 in DNA: TGTGCCAGCAGCCATACTAGCTATCGGTCCAATGAGCAGTTCTTC.

This clonotype was seen a few times. The chain uses TRBV20-1 and TRBJ1-4; D possibly corresponds to TRBD1 (5 bases). The CDR3 runs to 15 residues. V lost 3 bases and J 2 bases, leaving 13 bases between the germline ends. Germline lookup yields CDR1 DFQATT and CDR2 SNEGSKA (reference sequence). The CDR3 reads CSARRGRNTNEKLFF. The CDR3 bases are TGCAGTGCTAGGAGGGGTCGGAACACTAATGAAAAACTGTTTTTT.

This clonotype has a single count. The gene calls are TRBV15 and TRBJ2-7; 9 bases line up with TRBD1. The CDR3 loop spans 17 amino acids. V trimming: 5 bases; J trimming: 1 base; junction bases outside the gene matches: 12. Germline V gives CDR1 LNHNV, CDR2 YYDKDF (reference sequence). CDR3 sequence: CATSRDRVIPGSYEQYF. The CDR3 coding sequence is TGTGCCACCAGCCGGGACAGGGTTATACCCGGGTCCTACGAGCAGTACTTC.

This clonotype was found many times. V usage is TRBV3-1 and J usage is TRBJ2-5; 9 nucleotides agree with TRBD2. Germline V gene sequence: CDR1 LGHDT, CDR2 YNNKEL (reference sequence). This CDR3 is built from 16 residues. V shed 1 base, J shed 5 bases, and the junction held 8 bases outside the gene matches. CDR3 in DNA: TGTGCCAGCAGCCAAGTGGGCGGGAGGGCCGGTGAGACCCAGTACTTC. Its translation: CASSQVGGRAGETQYF.

The J gene is TRBJ2-2, the V gene TRBV7-9; D is unresolved. Germline V gene data show CDR1 as SEHNR and CDR2 as FQNEAQ (reference sequence). The CDR3 has 12 residues. V lost 5 bases, J lost 8 bases, and 9 bases lay in between. The CDR3 region is CASSHTPGELFF. DNA of the CDR3: TGTGCCAGCAGCCATACACCGGGGGAGCTGTTTTTT.

Ten or more counts support this clonotype. This chain joins TRBV6-1 and TRBJ1-1; D gene unclear. Trimming took 4 bases from V and 11 from J, leaving 11 bases between them. The CDR3 is 11 residues long. The germline gives CDR1 MNHNS, CDR2 SASEGT. DNA of the CDR3: TGTGCCAGCAGTGTGGGCCCCCGGGCTTTCTTT. Translated: CASSVGPRAFF.

In this sample, this clonotype turned up a few times. This chain connects TRBV4-3 to TRBJ2-7; 7 bases align to TRBD2. The CDR3 has 15 amino acids. Germline V gives CDR1 LGHNA, CDR2 YSLEER. With V trimmed by 5 bases and J by 4 bases, 11 bases remained unmatched. The CDR3 here is CASSSGASGLYEQYF. The CDR3 nucleotides are TGCGCCAGCAGCTCCGGGGCTAGCGGTCTTTACGAGCAGTACTTC.